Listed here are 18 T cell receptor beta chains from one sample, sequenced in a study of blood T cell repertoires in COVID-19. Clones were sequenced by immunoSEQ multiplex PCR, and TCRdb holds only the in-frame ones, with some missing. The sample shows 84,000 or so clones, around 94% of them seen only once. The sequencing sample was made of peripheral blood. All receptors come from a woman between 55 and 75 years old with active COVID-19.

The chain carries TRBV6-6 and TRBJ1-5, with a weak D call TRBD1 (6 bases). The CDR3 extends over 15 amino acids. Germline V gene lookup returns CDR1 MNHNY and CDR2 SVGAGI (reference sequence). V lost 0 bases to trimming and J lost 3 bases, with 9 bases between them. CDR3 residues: CASSYSGGINQPQHF. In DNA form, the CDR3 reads TGTGCCAGCAGTTACTCAGGGGGAATCAATCAGCCCCAGCATTTT.

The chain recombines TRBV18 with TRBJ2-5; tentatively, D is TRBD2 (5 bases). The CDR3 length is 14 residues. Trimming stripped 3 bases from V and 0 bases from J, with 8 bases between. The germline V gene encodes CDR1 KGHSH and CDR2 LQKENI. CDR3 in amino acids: CASSPRRYQETQYF. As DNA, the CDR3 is TGTGCCAGCTCACCTAGGAGGTACCAAGAGACCCAGTACTTC.

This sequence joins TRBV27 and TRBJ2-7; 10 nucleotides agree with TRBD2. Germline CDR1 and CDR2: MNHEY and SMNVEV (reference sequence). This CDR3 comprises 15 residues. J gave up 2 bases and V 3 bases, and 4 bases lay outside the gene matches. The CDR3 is CASSLGTSDTYEQYF. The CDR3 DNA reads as TGTGCCAGCAGTTTGGGGACTAGCGACACCTACGAGCAGTACTTC.

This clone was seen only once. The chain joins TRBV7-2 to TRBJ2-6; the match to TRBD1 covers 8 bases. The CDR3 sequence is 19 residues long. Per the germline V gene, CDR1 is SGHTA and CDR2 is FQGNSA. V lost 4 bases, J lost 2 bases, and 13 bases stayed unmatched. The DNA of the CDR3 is TGTGCCAGCAGCTCTAGGACAGGGACTCAAGTAACTGGGGCCAACGTCCTGACTTTC. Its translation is CASSSRTGTQVTGANVLTF.

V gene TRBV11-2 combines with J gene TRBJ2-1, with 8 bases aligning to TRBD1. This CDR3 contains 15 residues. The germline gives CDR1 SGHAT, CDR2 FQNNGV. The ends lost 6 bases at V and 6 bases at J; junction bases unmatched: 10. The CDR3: CASRQFRTGPNEQFF. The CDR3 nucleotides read TGTGCCAGCAGGCAATTCCGGACAGGGCCCAATGAGCAGTTCTTC.

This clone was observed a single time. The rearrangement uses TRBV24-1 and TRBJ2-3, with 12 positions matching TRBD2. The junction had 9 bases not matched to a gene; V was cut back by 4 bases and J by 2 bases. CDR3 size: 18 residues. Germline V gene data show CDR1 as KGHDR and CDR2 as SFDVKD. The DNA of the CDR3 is TGTGCCACCAGTGACCCACTAGCGGGAGGCTCTAACACAGATACGCAGTATTTT. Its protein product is CATSDPLAGGSNTDTQYF.

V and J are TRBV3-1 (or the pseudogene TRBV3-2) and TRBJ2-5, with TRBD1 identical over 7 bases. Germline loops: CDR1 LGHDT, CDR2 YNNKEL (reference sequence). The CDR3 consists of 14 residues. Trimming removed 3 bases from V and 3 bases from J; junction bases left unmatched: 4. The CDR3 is CASSHGQVKETQYF. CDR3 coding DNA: TGTGCCAGCAGCCATGGACAGGTAAAAGAGACCCAGTACTTC.

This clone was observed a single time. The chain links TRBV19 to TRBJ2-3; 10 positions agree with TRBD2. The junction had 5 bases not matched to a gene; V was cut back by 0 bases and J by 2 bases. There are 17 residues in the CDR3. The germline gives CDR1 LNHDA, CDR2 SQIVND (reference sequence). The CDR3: CASSIEWLAGDTDTQYF. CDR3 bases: TGTGCCAGTAGTATAGAATGGCTAGCGGGGGACACAGATACGCAGTATTTT.

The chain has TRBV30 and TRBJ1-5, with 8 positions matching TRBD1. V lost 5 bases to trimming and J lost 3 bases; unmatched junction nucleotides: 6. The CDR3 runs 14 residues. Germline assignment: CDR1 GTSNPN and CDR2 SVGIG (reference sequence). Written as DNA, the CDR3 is TGTGCCTGGGCTCAGGGGGCGGACAATCAGCCCCAGCATTTT. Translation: CAWAQGADNQPQHF.

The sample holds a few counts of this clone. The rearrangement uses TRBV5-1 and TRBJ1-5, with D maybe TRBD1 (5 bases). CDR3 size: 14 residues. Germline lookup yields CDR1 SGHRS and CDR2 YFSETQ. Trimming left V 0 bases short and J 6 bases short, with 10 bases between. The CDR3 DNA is TGCGCCAGCAGCTTGGGGCCCGGGGGTCAGCCCCAGCATTTT. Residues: CASSLGPGGQPQHF.

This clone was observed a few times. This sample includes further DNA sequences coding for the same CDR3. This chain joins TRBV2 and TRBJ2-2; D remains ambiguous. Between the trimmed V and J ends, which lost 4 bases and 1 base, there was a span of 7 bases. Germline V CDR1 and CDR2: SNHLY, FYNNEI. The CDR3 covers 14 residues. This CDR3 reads CASSARQNTGELFF. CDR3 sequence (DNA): TGTGCCAGCAGTGCGCGACAGAACACCGGGGAGCTGTTTTTT.

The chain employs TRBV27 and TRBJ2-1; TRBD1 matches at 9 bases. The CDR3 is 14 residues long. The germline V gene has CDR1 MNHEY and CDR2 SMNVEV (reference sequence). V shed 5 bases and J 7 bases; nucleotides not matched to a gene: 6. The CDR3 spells CASSTSGTGNEQFF. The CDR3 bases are TGTGCCAGCAGTACCTCCGGGACAGGGAATGAGCAGTTCTTC.

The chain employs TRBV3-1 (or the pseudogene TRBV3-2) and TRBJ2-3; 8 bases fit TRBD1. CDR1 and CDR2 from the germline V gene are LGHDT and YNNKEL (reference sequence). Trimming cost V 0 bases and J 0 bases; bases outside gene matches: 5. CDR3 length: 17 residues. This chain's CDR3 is CASSQDGTGFSTDTQYF. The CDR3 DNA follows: TGTGCCAGCAGCCAAGATGGGACAGGATTCAGCACAGATACGCAGTATTTT.

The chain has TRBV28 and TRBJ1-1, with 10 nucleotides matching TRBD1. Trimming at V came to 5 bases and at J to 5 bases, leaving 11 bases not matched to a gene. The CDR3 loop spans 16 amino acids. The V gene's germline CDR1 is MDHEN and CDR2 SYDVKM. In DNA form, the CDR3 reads TGTGCCAGCAGTGTACAGTTGGGGACAGGGGAAACTGAAGCTTTCTTT. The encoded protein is CASSVQLGTGETEAFF.

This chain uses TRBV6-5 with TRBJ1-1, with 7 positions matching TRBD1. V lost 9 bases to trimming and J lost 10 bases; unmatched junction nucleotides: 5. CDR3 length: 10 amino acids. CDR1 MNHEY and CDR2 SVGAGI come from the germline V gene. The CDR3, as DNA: TGTGCCAGTTCACAGGGGATAGCTTTCTTT. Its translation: CASSQGIAFF.

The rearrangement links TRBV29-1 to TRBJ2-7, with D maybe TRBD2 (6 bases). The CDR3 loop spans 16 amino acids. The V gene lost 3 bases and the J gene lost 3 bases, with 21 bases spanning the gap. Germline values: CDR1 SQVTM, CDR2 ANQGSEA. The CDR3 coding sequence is TGCAGCGTTGAGACGAATGAGGATCGGGGGATCTACGAGCAGTACTTC. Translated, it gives CSVETNEDRGIYEQYF.

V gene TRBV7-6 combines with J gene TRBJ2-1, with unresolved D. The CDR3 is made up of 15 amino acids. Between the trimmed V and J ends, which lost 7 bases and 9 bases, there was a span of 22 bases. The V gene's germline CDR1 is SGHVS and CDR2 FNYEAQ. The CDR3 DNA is TGTGCCAGCACCCCCAGTCGGTCAGAGGCTAGTGAGCAGTTCTTC. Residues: CASTPSRSEASEQFF.

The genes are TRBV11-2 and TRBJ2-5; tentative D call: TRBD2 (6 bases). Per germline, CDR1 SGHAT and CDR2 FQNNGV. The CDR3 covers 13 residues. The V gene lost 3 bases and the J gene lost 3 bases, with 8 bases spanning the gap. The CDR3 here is CASSLWGEETQYF. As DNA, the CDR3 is TGTGCCAGCAGCTTGTGGGGGGAAGAGACCCAGTACTTC.